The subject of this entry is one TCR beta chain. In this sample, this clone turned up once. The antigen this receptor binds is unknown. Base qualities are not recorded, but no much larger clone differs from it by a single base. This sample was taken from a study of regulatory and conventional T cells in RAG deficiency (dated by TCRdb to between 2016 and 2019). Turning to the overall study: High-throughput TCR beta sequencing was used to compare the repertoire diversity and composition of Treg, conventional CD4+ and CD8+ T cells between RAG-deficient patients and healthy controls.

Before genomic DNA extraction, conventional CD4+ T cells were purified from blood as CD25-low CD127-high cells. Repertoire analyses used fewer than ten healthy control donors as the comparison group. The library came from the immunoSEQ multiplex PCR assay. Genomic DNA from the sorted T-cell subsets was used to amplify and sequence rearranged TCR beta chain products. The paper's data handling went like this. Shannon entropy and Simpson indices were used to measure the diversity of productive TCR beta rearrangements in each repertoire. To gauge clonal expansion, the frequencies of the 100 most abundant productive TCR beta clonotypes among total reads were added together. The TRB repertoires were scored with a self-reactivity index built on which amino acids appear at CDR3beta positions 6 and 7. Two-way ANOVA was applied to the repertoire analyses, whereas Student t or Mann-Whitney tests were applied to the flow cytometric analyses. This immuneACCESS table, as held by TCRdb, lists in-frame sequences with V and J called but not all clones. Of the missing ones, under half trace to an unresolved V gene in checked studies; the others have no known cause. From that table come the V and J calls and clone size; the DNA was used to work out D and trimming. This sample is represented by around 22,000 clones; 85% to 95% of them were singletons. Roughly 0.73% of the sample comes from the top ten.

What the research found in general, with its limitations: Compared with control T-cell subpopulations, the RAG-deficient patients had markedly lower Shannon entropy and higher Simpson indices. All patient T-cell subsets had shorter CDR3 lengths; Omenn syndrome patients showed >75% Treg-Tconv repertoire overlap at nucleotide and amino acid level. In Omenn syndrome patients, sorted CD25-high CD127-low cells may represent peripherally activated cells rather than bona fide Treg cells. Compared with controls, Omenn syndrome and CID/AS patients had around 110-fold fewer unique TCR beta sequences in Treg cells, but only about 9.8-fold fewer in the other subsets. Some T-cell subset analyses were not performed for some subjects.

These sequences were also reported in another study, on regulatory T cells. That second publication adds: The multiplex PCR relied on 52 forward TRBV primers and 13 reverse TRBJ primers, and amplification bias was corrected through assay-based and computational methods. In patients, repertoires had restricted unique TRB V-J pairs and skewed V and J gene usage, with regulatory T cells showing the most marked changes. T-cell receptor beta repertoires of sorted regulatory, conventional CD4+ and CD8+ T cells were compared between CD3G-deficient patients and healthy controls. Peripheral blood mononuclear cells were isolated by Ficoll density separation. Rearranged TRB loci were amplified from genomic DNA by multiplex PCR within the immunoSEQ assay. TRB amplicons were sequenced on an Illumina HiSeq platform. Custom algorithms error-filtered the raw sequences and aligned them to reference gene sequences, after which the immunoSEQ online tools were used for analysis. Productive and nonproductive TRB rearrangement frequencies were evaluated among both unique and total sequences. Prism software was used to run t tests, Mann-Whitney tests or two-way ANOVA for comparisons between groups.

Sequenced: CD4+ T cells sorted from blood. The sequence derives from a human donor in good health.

Here is the DNA: TGTGCCAGCAGCTCCGACTACTTTAACAATGAGCAGTTCTTC. Translated, this is CASSSDYFNNEQFF. The rearrangement combines TRBV5-4 with TRBJ2-1; the D gene is perhaps TRBD2, on 5 matching bases. V loses 3 bases, J loses 5 bases, and the germline ends lie 12 bases apart. The CDR3 runs 14 residues from the cysteine to the phenylalanine. The sequence is cut down to CDR3 DNA, 42 bases in frame from base 1. For CDR1 and CDR2, the germline V gene (reference sequence) lists SGHNT and YYREEE.